The 4 T cell receptor beta chains listed next were all sequenced from one sample in a study of cytomegalovirus exposure and HLA in healthy donors. Data came from immunoSEQ multiplex PCR; TCRdb stores just in-frame clones and leaves some out. Of 300,000 or so clones in the sample, around 90% were seen once. The sample was PBMCs. Receptors were obtained from a young man in good health and CMV-seronegative.

The chain recombines TRBV15 with TRBJ2-3; D gene uncertain. The germline V gene has CDR1 LNHNV and CDR2 YYDKDF (reference sequence). V was cut by 1 base and J by 2 bases, with 7 bases left in between. The CDR3 loop spans 14 amino acids. The CDR3 nucleotides read TGTGCCACCAGCAGAGGTTACACCACAGATACGCAGTATTTT. The encoded protein is CATSRGYTTDTQYF.

This clone was observed once. CDR3 sequence reads: CASSLTAGHLYGYTF. Here the CDR3 DNA reads TGTGCCAGCAGTTTAACTGCCGGACATCTCTATGGCTACACCTTC. V and J are TRBV27 and TRBJ1-2, with D perhaps TRBD1 (5 bases). Trimming pared 2 bases from V and 4 bases from J, leaving 14 bases between. This CDR3 has 15 residues. The germline V gene has CDR1 MNHEY and CDR2 SMNVEV (reference sequence).

The chain employs TRBV5-1 and TRBJ1-2, with 8 nucleotides matching TRBD1. The CDR3 has 15 amino acids. Trimming removed 1 base from V and 8 bases from J; junction bases left unmatched: 10. Germline assignment: CDR1 SGHRS and CDR2 YFSETQ. CDR3 region: CASSLTPGQGGGYTF. CDR3 sequence (DNA): TGCGCCAGCAGCTTGACCCCTGGACAGGGTGGAGGCTACACCTTC.

The chain combines TRBV5-1 with TRBJ1-2, with a possible D match to TRBD1 (6 bases). CDR3 length equals 14 residues. Trimming left V 4 bases short and J 5 bases short, with 15 bases between. Germline CDR1 reads SGHRS; CDR2 reads YFSETQ. The CDR3 DNA reads TGCGCCAGCAGCGACCGTCCAGGGACATATGGCTACACCTTC. This sequence encodes CASSDRPGTYGYTF.